The present entry profiles one T cell receptor beta chain with its context. The data were obtained in a study of blood T cell repertoires in COVID-19. Study context: The United States, Italy and Spain provided the acute and convalescent COVID-19 samples. T cells, B-cell-depleted T cells, or PBMCs supplied cDNA or gDNA.

Germline CDR1 is LNHDA and CDR2 is SQIVND (reference sequence). The CDR3 runs to 22 residues. With 3 bases removed from V and 0 bases from J, the gap between germline ends came to 30 bases. Per the authors' pipeline: Amplification from reference gene primers served as the basis for estimated nucleated cell counts. Generated by immunoSEQ multiplex PCR, the TCRdb table keeps only in-frame clones and is missing some. From that table come the V and J calls and clone size; the DNA was used to work out D and trimming. The sample lists around 300,000 clones; 88% were seen once. This chain connects TRBV19 to TRBJ1-5; a possible D gene is TRBD1 (5 bases). Sequencing was carried out using PBMCs or T cells enriched from blood (not recorded which). The source is a woman aged 55 to 70 in a cohort exposed to, infected with or recovered from COVID-19 (not recorded which). The DNA for the CDR3 is TGTGCCAGTAGTATTCCCGGGACGGGGAGCGGGGCGCTTGTCCATAGCAATCAGCCCCAGCATTTT. This codes for CASSIPGTGSGALVHSNQPQHF.